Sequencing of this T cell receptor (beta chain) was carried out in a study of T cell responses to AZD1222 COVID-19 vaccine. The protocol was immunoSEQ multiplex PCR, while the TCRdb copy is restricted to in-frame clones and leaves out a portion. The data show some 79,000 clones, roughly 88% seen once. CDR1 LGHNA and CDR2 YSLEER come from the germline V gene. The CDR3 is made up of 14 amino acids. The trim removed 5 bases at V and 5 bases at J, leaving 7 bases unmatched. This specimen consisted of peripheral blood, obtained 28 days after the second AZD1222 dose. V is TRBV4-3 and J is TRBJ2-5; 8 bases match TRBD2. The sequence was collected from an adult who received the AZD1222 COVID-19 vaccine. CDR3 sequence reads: CASSDGLAEETQYF. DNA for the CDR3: TGCGCCAGCAGCGATGGACTAGCTGAGGAGACCCAGTACTTC.